These 2 T cell receptor beta chains share one sample of origin, sequenced in a study of shared clonotypes between healthy human individuals. Some clones are missing from TCRdb's copy, which holds only in-frame ones; the method was immunoSEQ multiplex PCR. The data contain approximately 1.5 million clones, 98% to 99% of them singletons. The sequencing sample was made of naive CD4+ T cells sorted from blood. Described subset: CD45RA+ positively selected. The receptors were sampled from a man aged 25 to 40 in good health.

The rearrangement uses TRBV2 and TRBJ1-5; the D is unclear. The ends were cut back, 4 bases at V and 1 base at J, with 11 bases in the middle. The CDR3 consists of 15 residues. Germline-derived CDR1 and CDR2 are SNHLY and FYNNEI. This CDR3 reads CASSARVGSNQPQHF. The CDR3 DNA reads TGTGCCAGCAGTGCGAGGGTAGGGAGCAATCAGCCCCAGCATTTT.

This chain joins TRBV29-1 and TRBJ2-3, with 8 bases aligning to TRBD1. Germline loops: CDR1 SQVTM, CDR2 ANQGSEA. This CDR3 contains 13 residues. V lost 6 bases, J lost 2 bases, and 4 bases stayed unmatched. The CDR3 DNA follows: TGCAGCGTGGACAGGGCATACACAGATACGCAGTATTTT. Its protein product is CSVDRAYTDTQYF.